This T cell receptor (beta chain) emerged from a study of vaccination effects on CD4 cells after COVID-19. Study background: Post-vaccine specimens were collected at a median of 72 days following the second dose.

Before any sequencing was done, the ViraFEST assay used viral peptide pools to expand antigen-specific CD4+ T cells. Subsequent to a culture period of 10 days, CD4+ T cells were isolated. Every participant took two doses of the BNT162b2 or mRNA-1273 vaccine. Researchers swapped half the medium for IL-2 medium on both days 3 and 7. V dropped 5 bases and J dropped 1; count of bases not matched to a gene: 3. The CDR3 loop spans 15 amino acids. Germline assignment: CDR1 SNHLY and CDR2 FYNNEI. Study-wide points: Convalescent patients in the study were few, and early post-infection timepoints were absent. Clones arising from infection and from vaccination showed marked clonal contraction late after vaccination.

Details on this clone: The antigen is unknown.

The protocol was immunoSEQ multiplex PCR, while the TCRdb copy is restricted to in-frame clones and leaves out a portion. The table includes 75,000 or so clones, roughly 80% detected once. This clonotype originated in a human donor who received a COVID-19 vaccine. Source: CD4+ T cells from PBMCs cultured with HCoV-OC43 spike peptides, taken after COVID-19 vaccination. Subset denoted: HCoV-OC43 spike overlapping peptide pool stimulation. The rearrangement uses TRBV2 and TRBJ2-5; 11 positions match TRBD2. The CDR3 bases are TGTGCCAGCAGTAGACTAGCGGGGCTCCAAGAGACCCAGTACTTC. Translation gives CASSRLAGLQETQYF.